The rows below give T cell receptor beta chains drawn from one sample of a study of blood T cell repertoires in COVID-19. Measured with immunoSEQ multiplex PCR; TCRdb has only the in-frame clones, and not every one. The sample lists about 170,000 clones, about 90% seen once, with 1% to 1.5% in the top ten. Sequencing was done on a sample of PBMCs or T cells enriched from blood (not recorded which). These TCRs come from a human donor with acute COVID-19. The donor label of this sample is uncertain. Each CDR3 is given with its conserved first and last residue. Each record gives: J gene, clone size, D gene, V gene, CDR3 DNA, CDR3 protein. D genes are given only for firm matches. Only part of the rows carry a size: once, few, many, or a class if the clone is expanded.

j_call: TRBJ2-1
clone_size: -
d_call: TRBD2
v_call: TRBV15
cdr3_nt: TGTGCCACCAGCAAATTGGGCGGGGGGGACGATGAGCAGTTCTTC
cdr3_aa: CATSKLGGGDDEQFF

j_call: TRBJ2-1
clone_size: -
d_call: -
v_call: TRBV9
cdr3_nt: TGTGCCAGCAGCTCTGGACACTACAATGAGCAGTTCTTC
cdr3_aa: CASSSGHYNEQFF

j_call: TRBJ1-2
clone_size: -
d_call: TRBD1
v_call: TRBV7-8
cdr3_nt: TGTGCCAGCAGCTCGAGCAGGGGGAGATTGTTTACTAACTATGGCTACACCTTC
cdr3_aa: CASSSSRGRLFTNYGYTF

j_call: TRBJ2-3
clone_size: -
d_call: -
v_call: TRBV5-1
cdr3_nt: TGCGCCAGCAGCGCGGAGGAGGGAAGGACAGATACGCAGTATTTT
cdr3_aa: CASSAEEGRTDTQYF

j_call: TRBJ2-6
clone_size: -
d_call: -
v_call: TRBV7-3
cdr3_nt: TGTGCCAGCAGCTTAAGCGCTGGGGCCAACGTCCTGACTTTC
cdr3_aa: CASSLSAGANVLTF

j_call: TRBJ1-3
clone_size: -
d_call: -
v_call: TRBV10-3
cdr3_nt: TGTGCCATCAGTGAGTCGCGGGGGGCTGGAAACACCATATATTTT
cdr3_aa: CAISESRGAGNTIYF

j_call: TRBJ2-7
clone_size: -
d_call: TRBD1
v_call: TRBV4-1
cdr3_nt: TGCGCCAGCAGCCAAGAAGTTCCGGGCGGAGCAGGGGGCTACGAGCAGTACTTC
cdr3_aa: CASSQEVPGGAGGYEQYF

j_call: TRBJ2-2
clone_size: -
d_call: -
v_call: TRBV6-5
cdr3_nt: TGTGCCAGCAGAATCAGGGGAGGGAGATCCGGGGAGCTGTTTTTT
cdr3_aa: CASRIRGGRSGELFF

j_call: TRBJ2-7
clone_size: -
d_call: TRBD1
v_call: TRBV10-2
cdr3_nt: TGCGCCAGCAGTGACGGGACAGGGTTAATGGGCTACGAGCAGTACTTC
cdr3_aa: CASSDGTGLMGYEQYF

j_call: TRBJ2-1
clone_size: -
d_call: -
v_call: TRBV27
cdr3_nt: TGTGCCAGCAGTTTAGACGGAGGCTCCTACAATGAGCAGTTCTTC
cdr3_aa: CASSLDGGSYNEQFF

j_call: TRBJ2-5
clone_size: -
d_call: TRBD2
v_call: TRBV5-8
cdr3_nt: TGTGCCAGCAGCCTACCAGAGCGGGGGGGGGAGACCCAGTACTTC
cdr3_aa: CASSLPERGGETQYF

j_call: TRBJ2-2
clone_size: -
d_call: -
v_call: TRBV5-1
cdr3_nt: TGCGCCAGCAGCTTGGCTATGGTTGGCGGGGAGCTGTTTTTT
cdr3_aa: CASSLAMVGGELFF

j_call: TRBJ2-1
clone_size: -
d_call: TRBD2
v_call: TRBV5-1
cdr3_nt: TGCGCCAGCAGCTTGGGACTAGCGGGGGGGCTTAATGAGCAGTTCTTC
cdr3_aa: CASSLGLAGGLNEQFF

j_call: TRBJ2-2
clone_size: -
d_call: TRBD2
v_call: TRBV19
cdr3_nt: TGTGCCAGTACCCACCCTACGGGACTAGCGGGGTGGTATGGGGAGCTGTTTTTT
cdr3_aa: CASTHPTGLAGWYGELFF

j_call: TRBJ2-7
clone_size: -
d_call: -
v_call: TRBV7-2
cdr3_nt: TGTGCCAGCAGCTTAGAAGGGGTGGGCGAGCAGTACTTC
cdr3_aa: CASSLEGVGEQYF

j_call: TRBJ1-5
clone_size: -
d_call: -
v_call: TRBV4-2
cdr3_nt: TGTGCCAGCAGCCACGTAGAGGGACAGCCCCAGCATTTT
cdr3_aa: CASSHVEGQPQHF

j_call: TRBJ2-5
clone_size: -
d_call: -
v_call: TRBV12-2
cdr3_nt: TGTGCAAGTCGCTTAGGGCTAGCGGGGTCGGAGACCCAGTACTTC
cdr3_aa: CASRLGLAGSETQYF

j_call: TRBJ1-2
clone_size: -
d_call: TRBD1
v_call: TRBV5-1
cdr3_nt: TGCGCCAGCAGCGGGGACAGAGGGGGCTACACCTTC
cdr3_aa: CASSGDRGGYTF

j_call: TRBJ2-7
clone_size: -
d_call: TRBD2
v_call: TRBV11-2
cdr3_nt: TGTGCCAGCAAATCTAGCGGGGGGAGGTACGAGCAGTACTTC
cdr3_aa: CASKSSGGRYEQYF

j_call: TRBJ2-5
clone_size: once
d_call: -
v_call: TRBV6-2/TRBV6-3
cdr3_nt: TGTGCCAGCAGTTACGGCGGGACCCCGGGGGAGACCCAGTACTTC
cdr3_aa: CASSYGGTPGETQYF

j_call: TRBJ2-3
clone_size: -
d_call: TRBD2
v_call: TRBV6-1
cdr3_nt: TGTGCCAGCAGTGCCACGCCGGGACTAGCGGGGGGGCCTAGGGATACGCAGTATTTT
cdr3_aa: CASSATPGLAGGPRDTQYF

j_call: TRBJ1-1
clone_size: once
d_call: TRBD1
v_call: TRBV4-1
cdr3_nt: TGCGCCAGCAGCCAAGAAGGGACAGGGATCACTGAAGCTTTCTTT
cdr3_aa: CASSQEGTGITEAFF

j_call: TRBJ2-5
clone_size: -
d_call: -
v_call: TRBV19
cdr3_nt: TGTGCCAGTAGTACCGGCGGGGTGGAGACCCAGTACTTC
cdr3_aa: CASSTGGVETQYF

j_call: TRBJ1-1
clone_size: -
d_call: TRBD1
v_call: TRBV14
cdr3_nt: TGTGCCAGCAGCCCAGGACAGGGTAACACTGAAGCTTTCTTT
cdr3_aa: CASSPGQGNTEAFF

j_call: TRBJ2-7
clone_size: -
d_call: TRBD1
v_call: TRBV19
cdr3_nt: TGTGCCAGTAGCACCCTCACAGGGGTCGAGCAGTACTTC
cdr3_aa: CASSTLTGVEQYF

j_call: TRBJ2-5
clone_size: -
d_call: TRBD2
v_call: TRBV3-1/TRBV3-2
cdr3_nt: TGTGCCAGCAGCCTACCGGCGGGGGGGTCGGAGACCCAGTACTTC
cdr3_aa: CASSLPAGGSETQYF

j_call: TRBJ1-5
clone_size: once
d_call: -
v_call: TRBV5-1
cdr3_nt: TGCGCCAGCAGCTTGTGGGGGGGCTTTGATCAGCCCCAGCATTTT
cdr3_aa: CASSLWGGFDQPQHF

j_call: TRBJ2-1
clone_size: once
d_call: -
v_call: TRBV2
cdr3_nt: TGTGCCAGCAGTGGGGGCGGTATCGCCAATGAGCAGTTCTTC
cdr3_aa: CASSGGGIANEQFF

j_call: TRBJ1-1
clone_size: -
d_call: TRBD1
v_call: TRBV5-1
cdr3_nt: TGCGCCAGCAGCTCGACAGGGGACATGAACACTGAAGCTTTCTTT
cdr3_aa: CASSSTGDMNTEAFF